The 17 T cell receptor beta chains listed next were all sequenced from one sample in a study of memory CD4+ T cells and cytomegalovirus serostatus. Clones were sequenced by immunoSEQ multiplex PCR, and TCRdb holds only the in-frame ones, with some missing. The sample includes 50,000 or so clones, over 60% seen only once; the top ten take about 1.3%. Single viable CD3+CD4+CD8-CD45RO+ cells were sorted as the memory CD4+ T cells. The sample comprised memory CD4+ T cells from blood. The receptor source for this set is an adult in good health and CMV-seropositive.

The chain joins TRBV7-2 to TRBJ1-1, with TRBD1 as a possible D gene (5 bases). V dropped 0 bases and J dropped 0 bases, with 5 bases sitting between them. Germline CDR1 SGHTA, CDR2 FQGNSA. The CDR3 is made up of 14 amino acids. CDR3 nucleotides: TGTGCCAGCAGCTTAGCGGACATGAACACTGAAGCTTTCTTT. Its protein product is CASSLADMNTEAFF.

The gene calls are TRBV7-9 and TRBJ2-1; 9 positions match TRBD1. The CDR3 contains 15 residues. The germline CDR1 and CDR2 sequences are SEHNR and FQNEAQ (reference sequence). Trimming took 5 bases from V and 1 from J; bases not matched to a gene: 3. For the CDR3, the DNA is TGTGCCAGCAGCCCGGACAGGGGATCCTACAATGAGCAGTTCTTC. Translating it yields CASSPDRGSYNEQFF. Full variable domain (rest looked up from reference TRBV7-9 and TRBJ2-1): DTGVSQNPRHKITKRGQNVTFRCDPISEHNRLYWYRQTLGQGPEFLTYFQNEAQLEKSRLLSDRFSAERPKGSFSTLEIQRTEQGDSAMYLCASSPDRGSYNEQFFGPGTRLTVL.

The genes are TRBV5-1 and TRBJ2-3; D is ambiguous. Germline V gene lookup returns CDR1 SGHRS and CDR2 YFSETQ. The CDR3 consists of 16 residues. V lost 0 bases and J 2 bases, leaving 13 bases between the germline ends. The CDR3 nucleotides read TGCGCCAGCAGCTTGGTGCTTGGCGGTTCCACAGATACGCAGTATTTT. Residues: CASSLVLGGSTDTQYF.

Comment on this clone: Other DNA sequences within the sample encode an identical CDR3. Written as DNA, the CDR3 is TGTGCCTGGAGTGTCAGGGGAGAGACCCAGTACTTC. Translated, it gives CAWSVRGETQYF. The chain recombines TRBV30 with TRBJ2-5; D is possibly TRBD1 (6 bases). V lost 0 bases to trimming and J lost 4 bases, with 6 bases between them. There are 12 residues in the CDR3. CDR1 GTSNPN and CDR2 SVGIG come from the germline V gene (reference sequence).

J is TRBJ2-7 and V is TRBV27; D gene unclear. The germline gives CDR1 MNHEY, CDR2 SMNVEV (reference sequence). This CDR3 spans 11 amino acids. V lost 8 bases, J lost 2 bases, and 7 bases lay in between. The CDR3 nucleotides are TGTGCCAGCGCTACCCCCTACGAGCAGTACTTC. Protein sequence: CASATPYEQYF.

This clone was seen more than once but under ten times. The V and J genes are TRBV5-4 and TRBJ1-2, with no clear D. Germline CDR1 reads SGHNT; CDR2 reads YYREEE (reference sequence). The CDR3 is 13 amino acids. The V end was cut by 4 bases, the J end by 5 bases, with 12 bases between. The CDR3 protein is CASSPSTGYGYTF. Here the CDR3 DNA reads TGTGCCAGCAGCCCTTCCACGGGGTATGGCTACACCTTC.

This clone was found once. The chain uses TRBV6-1 and TRBJ2-3; D is unresolved. This CDR3 contains 13 residues. CDR1 and CDR2 from the germline V gene are MNHNS and SASEGT. Trimming cost V 9 bases and J 4 bases, with 14 bases left between them. For the CDR3, the DNA is TGTGCCAGTGCTAGTTCGGTGGCAGATACGCAGTATTTT. Protein sequence: CASASSVADTQYF.

This clone came up once. The V and J genes are TRBV18 and TRBJ1-1, with 7 positions matching TRBD1. J was trimmed by 8 bases and V by 4 bases; bases with no gene match: 4. The CDR3 has 12 residues. Germline V gene data show CDR1 as KGHSH and CDR2 as LQKENI. In DNA form, the CDR3 reads TGTGCCAGCTCACTAACAGGGGTCGAAGCTTTCTTT. Translated: CASSLTGVEAFF.

The V call is TRBV6-1, the J call TRBJ1-5; TRBD1 might be the D (5 bases). The germline V and J ends were trimmed by 8 bases and 4 bases, with 15 bases remaining between them. Germline loops: CDR1 MNHNS, CDR2 SASEGT. The CDR3 contains 14 residues. The CDR3 protein is CASGGAGMNQPQHF. The CDR3 nucleotides are TGTGCCAGCGGGGGAGCCGGGATGAATCAGCCCCAGCATTTT.

The chain links TRBV6-8 to TRBJ2-4; 7 bases agree with TRBD1. J was trimmed by 6 bases and V by 7 bases; bases with no gene match: 9. The germline V gene has CDR1 MNHGY and CDR2 SAAAGT. This CDR3 has 14 residues. The CDR3 is CASTSEGAGNIQYF. In nucleotides, the CDR3 is TGTGCCAGCACTTCAGAGGGGGCCGGAAACATTCAGTACTTC.

The CDR3 sequence is CASRTLTTYNEQFF. The DNA for the CDR3 is TGTGCCAGCAGAACCTTGACTACCTACAATGAGCAGTTCTTC. The chain has TRBV6-1 and TRBJ2-1; possible D gene TRBD2, 5 bases. The CDR3 covers 14 residues. V dropped 6 bases and J dropped 2 bases, with 11 bases sitting between them. The germline V gene encodes CDR1 MNHNS and CDR2 SASEGT.

The CDR3, as DNA: TGTGCCAGCAGTTTGAACACCGGGGAGCTGTTTTTT. Translating it yields CASSLNTGELFF. V usage is TRBV28 and J usage is TRBJ2-2, with D unresolved. From germline, CDR1 is MDHEN and CDR2 SYDVKM. Between the trimmed V and J ends, which lost 3 bases and 1 base, there was a span of 0 bases. The CDR3 has 12 amino acids. Full variable domain (remainder filled in from reference TRBV28 and TRBJ2-2): DVKVTQSSRYLVKRTGEKVFLECVQDMDHENMFWYRQDPGLGLRLIYFSYDVKMKEKGDIPEGYSVSREKKERFSLILESASTNQTSMYLCASSLNTGELFFGEGSRLTVL.

The V call is TRBV7-9, the J call TRBJ2-1; D perhaps matches TRBD1 (5 bases). There are 13 residues in the CDR3. CDR1 and CDR2 from the germline V gene are SEHNR and FQNEAQ (reference sequence). Trimming pared 1 base from V and 6 bases from J, leaving 7 bases between. For the CDR3, the DNA is TGTGCCAGCAGCTTAGTCAGGGCCAATGAGCAGTTCTTC. Protein sequence: CASSLVRANEQFF. The full variable domain, completed using reference TRBV7-9 and TRBJ2-1, is DTGVSQNPRHKITKRGQNVTFRCDPISEHNRLYWYRQTLGQGPEFLTYFQNEAQLEKSRLLSDRFSAERPKGSFSTLEIQRTEQGDSAMYLCASSLVRANEQFFGPGTRLTVL.

This clone was recorded a few times. The V and J genes are TRBV18 and TRBJ1-5; D is uncertain. The germline V and J ends were trimmed by 2 bases and 0 bases, with 5 bases remaining between them. CDR3 size: 14 residues. Looked up from germline, CDR1 is KGHSH and CDR2 is LQKENI. Here the CDR3 reads CASSPGHSNQPQHF. The CDR3, as DNA: TGTGCCAGCTCACCAGGGCATAGCAATCAGCCCCAGCATTTT.

The count of this clone is one. This chain uses TRBV28 with TRBJ1-2; no definite D call. V gave up 5 bases and J gave up 4 bases, with 11 bases separating them. CDR1 MDHEN and CDR2 SYDVKM come from the germline V gene. The CDR3 sequence is 13 residues long. CDR3 sequence (DNA): TGTGCCAGCAGTCCACGTCGCGGCTATGGCTACACCTTC. This translates into CASSPRRGYGYTF.

Only one count was recorded for this clone. The chain combines TRBV5-1 with TRBJ1-1; possibly TRBD1 for D (5 bases). V was clipped by 2 bases and J by 4 bases, with 24 bases between them. Per the germline V gene, CDR1 is SGHRS and CDR2 is YFSETQ. CDR3 length: 18 amino acids. In DNA form, the CDR3 reads TGCGCCAGCAGCTTCCGAGGGGCAGGCATTCCAGGCGGCACTGAAGCTTTCTTT. Its translation is CASSFRGAGIPGGTEAFF.

CDR3 nucleotide sequence: TGTGCCAGCAGCTTAGTCGGGACGGCGAACTCTGGGGCCAACGTCCTGACTTTC. Its protein product is CASSLVGTANSGANVLTF. The rearrangement uses TRBV7-2 and TRBJ2-6, with D possibly being TRBD1 or TRBD2 (5 bases each). Trimming pared 1 base from V and 0 bases from J, leaving 13 bases between. CDR3 length: 18 residues. Germline V lookup: CDR1 SGHTA, CDR2 FQGNSA.